The source of this TCR beta chain is a study of CXCR3-negative and CXCR3-positive naive CD8 T cells. Regarding the study as a whole: The study inferred TCR strength from TRB CDR3 properties and found comparable surface CD5 between naive subsets. CXCR3-negative naive cells had less hydrophobic TRB CDR3s than did CXCR3-positive naive cells.

On this clonotype: Antigen unknown.

CDR3 length equals 15 residues. Germline V gene data show CDR1 as MNHEY and CDR2 as SMNVEV (reference sequence). The study made its TRB cDNA libraries by 5' RACE, adding UMI labels. TCRdb re-called the 5' RACE reads, yielding one record per CDR3 amino acid sequence without DNA. This sample's clone table lists roughly 100,000 distinct CDR3 sequences. This chain links TRBV27 with TRBJ2-7; the D gene TCRdb calls, TRBD1, cannot be checked with no DNA. The sequencing input was naive CXCR3+ CD8+ T cells from blood. The subset: CD45RO-CCR7+CD27+CD95- naive CD8+ T cells expressing CXCR3 (TNR3+). This sequence originates from a human donor in good health. Some clones in this sample may be carry-over from other donors' samples. The CDR3 region is CASSENRGASYEQYF.